Shown below are 24 T cell receptor beta chains from a single sample sequenced in a study of T cell clones after liver transplantation. Libraries were prepared by immunoSEQ multiplex PCR; TCRdb keeps only in-frame clonotypes and omits some of them. The data contain about 80,000 clones, 82% of them singletons. The sample in question was CD4+ T cells from blood, obtained 46 months after liver transplant. These TCRs come from a human patient who received a liver transplant. Part of the T cell pool may stem from the graft donor.

The J gene is TRBJ1-2, the V gene TRBV29-1, with D tentatively TRBD1 (5 bases). Germline CDR1 SQVTM, CDR2 ANQGSEA. The CDR3 is 11 residues long. This chain's CDR3 is CIGGTDYGYTF. DNA for the CDR3: TGCATCGGGGGTACGGACTATGGCTACACCTTC.

This chain links TRBV29-1 with TRBJ2-1; no reliable D call. From germline, CDR1 is SQVTM and CDR2 ANQGSEA. The ends were cut back, 2 bases at V and 10 bases at J, with 21 bases in the middle. The CDR3 spans 15 residues. The CDR3: CSVEKTGPIGGEQFF. The CDR3 region has the DNA TGCAGCGTTGAAAAAACCGGGCCTATCGGTGGGGAGCAGTTCTTC.

This CDR3 is CASSPGTGGLNTEAFF. The DNA of the CDR3 is TGTGCCAGCTCACCTGGAACCGGAGGCCTGAACACTGAAGCTTTCTTT. The J gene is TRBJ1-1, the V gene TRBV18; D is undetermined. V lost 3 bases and J lost 0, with 14 bases in between. The CDR3 loop spans 16 amino acids. CDR1 is KGHSH and CDR2 is LQKENI in the germline V gene.

The chain links TRBV19 to TRBJ2-7; TRBD2 matches 8 bases. The CDR3 totals 14 residues. CDR1 and CDR2 from the germline V gene are LNHDA and SQIVND (reference sequence). The CDR3 coding sequence is TGTGCGGTGCTCAAGCGGGAGAGCTCCTACGAGCAGTACTTC. Its protein is CAVLKRESSYEQYF.

The rearrangement uses TRBV11-2 and TRBJ2-5; possibly TRBD1 or TRBD2 for D (5 bases each). V was pared by 3 bases and J by 1 base, with 9 bases between. CDR1 is SGHAT and CDR2 is FQNNGV in the germline V gene. The CDR3 totals 14 residues. The CDR3 sequence is CASSLTGLQETQYF. CDR3 bases: TGTGCCAGCAGCTTGACGGGGCTCCAAGAGACCCAGTACTTC.

About this clone: This sample includes further DNA sequences coding for the same CDR3. The gene calls are TRBV5-4 and TRBJ1-1; 8 nucleotides match TRBD1. This CDR3 contains 14 residues. V trimming: 0 bases; J trimming: 5 bases; junction bases outside the gene matches: 3. The germline V gene has CDR1 SGHNT and CDR2 YYREEE (reference sequence). CDR3 amino acids: CASSLEQGETEAFF. The CDR3 DNA sequence: TGTGCCAGCAGCTTGGAACAGGGGGAAACTGAAGCTTTCTTT.

The V and J genes are TRBV5-4 and TRBJ2-3, with 7 bases identical to TRBD2. The CDR3 totals 16 residues. With V trimmed by 1 base and J by 3 bases, 8 bases remained unmatched. Per the germline V gene, CDR1 is SGHNT and CDR2 is YYREEE (reference sequence). CDR3: CASSLRGRGVTDTQYF. Here the CDR3 DNA reads TGTGCCAGCAGCTTGCGCGGGAGAGGTGTAACAGATACGCAGTATTTT.

This clone was recorded only once. The rearrangement joins TRBV19 to TRBJ2-2; tentatively, D is TRBD2 (5 bases). CDR3 length: 16 residues. V lost 1 base, J lost 3 bases, and 12 bases lay in between. In germline, CDR1 is LNHDA, CDR2 SQIVND (reference sequence). DNA for the CDR3: TGTGCCAGTAGTATAGTCTCCGTAGCGTACACCGGGGAGCTGTTTTTT. Translated: CASSIVSVAYTGELFF.

This chain links TRBV5-6 with TRBJ2-3; D uncertain. CDR3 length equals 13 residues. Per the germline V gene, CDR1 is SGHDT and CDR2 is YYEEEE. The V gene lost 2 bases and the J gene lost 4 bases, with 8 bases spanning the gap. CDR3 amino acids: CASSLRSPDTQYF. DNA for the CDR3: TGTGCCAGCAGCTTAAGGTCCCCAGATACGCAGTATTTT. Complete variable domain (other parts from reference TRBV5-6 and TRBJ2-3): DAGVTQSPTHLIKTRGQQVTLRCSPKSGHDTVSWYQQALGQGPQFIFQYYEEEERQRGNFPDRFSGHQFPNYSSELNVNALLLGDSALYLCASSLRSPDTQYFGPGTRLTVL.

This chain connects TRBV5-6 to TRBJ2-3, with TRBD1 matching 7 bases. Trimming at V came to 2 bases and at J to 6 bases, leaving 9 bases not matched to a gene. The CDR3 spans 15 residues. In germline, CDR1 is SGHDT, CDR2 YYEEEE. The CDR3: CASSLYLQGSDTQYF. The DNA for the CDR3 is TGTGCCAGCAGCTTATACCTACAGGGGTCGGATACGCAGTATTTT.

The chain joins TRBV7-2 to TRBJ1-2; D ambiguous. The germline V gene has CDR1 SGHTA and CDR2 FQGNSA. This CDR3 comprises 12 residues. V lost 2 bases, J lost 0 bases, and 1 base lay in between. The CDR3 sequence is CASSLTNYGYTF. For the CDR3, the DNA is TGTGCCAGCAGCTTAACTAACTATGGCTACACCTTC. Using reference TRBV7-2 and TRBJ1-2 for the parts outside the CDR3, the full variable domain is GAGVSQSPSNKVTEKGKDVELRCDPISGHTALYWYRQSLGQGLEFLIYFQGNSAPDKSGLPSDRFSAERTGGSVSTLTIQRTQQEDSAVYLCASSLTNYGYTFGSGTRLTVV.

The chain recombines TRBV5-1 with TRBJ1-5; 7 bases fit TRBD1. The germline gives CDR1 SGHRS, CDR2 YFSETQ. CDR3 length: 15 amino acids. Trimming removed 3 bases from V and 3 bases from J; junction bases left unmatched: 6. The CDR3 DNA is TGCGCCAGCAGCTCGGGGACAGAGATCAATCAGCCCCAGCATTTT. It translates to CASSSGTEINQPQHF.

This clone turned up a few times. This rearrangement joins TRBV4-2 to TRBJ2-7, with 10 positions matching TRBD2. The CDR3 covers 15 residues. J lost 3 bases, V lost 5 bases, and 7 bases had no gene match. In germline, CDR1 is LGHNA, CDR2 YNFKEQ. The CDR3 sequence is CASSSPSGGSYEQYF. In DNA form, the CDR3 reads TGTGCCAGCAGCTCCCCTAGCGGGGGAAGCTACGAGCAGTACTTC.

J is TRBJ2-2 and V is TRBV19, with a tentative D call TRBD1 (6 bases). Germline loops: CDR1 LNHDA, CDR2 SQIVND (reference sequence). V was cut by 7 bases and J by 0 bases, with 9 bases left in between. This CDR3 is 14 amino acids long. CDR3 in amino acids: CASNKGANTGELFF. The CDR3 nucleotides read TGTGCCAGTAACAAGGGGGCGAACACCGGGGAGCTGTTTTTT.

The rearrangement joins TRBV5-8 to TRBJ2-1; a possible D gene is TRBD2 (7 bases). V was pared by 4 bases and J by 5 bases, with 19 bases between. CDR1 and CDR2 from the germline V gene are SGHTS and YDEGEE. The CDR3 spans 16 residues. CDR3 DNA sequence: TGTGCCAGCAGCCCAGTCTTAAGGGGGGGGAACAATGAGCAGTTCTTC. It codes for CASSPVLRGGNNEQFF.

This sequence joins TRBV9 and TRBJ1-1; TRBD1 is a possible D gene (5 bases). The CDR3 has 16 residues. V shed 0 bases and J shed 4 bases, with 16 bases lying between them. CDR1 and CDR2 (germline): SGDLS, YYNGEE. In DNA form, the CDR3 reads TGTGCCAGCAGCGTAGGCGGGCAGGGTTTGACCACTGAAGCTTTCTTT. It translates to CASSVGGQGLTTEAFF.

The genes are TRBV29-1 and TRBJ2-3; the match to TRBD1 covers 10 bases. The CDR3 consists of 14 residues. Per the germline V gene, CDR1 is SQVTM and CDR2 is ANQGSEA. V lost 0 bases, J lost 6 bases, and 3 bases stayed unmatched. The CDR3 spells CSVEDRTGGDTQYF. CDR3 DNA: TGCAGCGTTGAAGATCGGACAGGGGGGGATACGCAGTATTTT.

The chain couples TRBV5-1 to TRBJ2-5, with 9 bases identical to TRBD2. The ends lost 4 bases at V and 0 bases at J; junction bases unmatched: 4. The CDR3 is made up of 15 amino acids. The germline CDR1 and CDR2 sequences are SGHRS and YFSETQ. DNA for the CDR3: TGCGCCAGCAGCCTTCTAGCGGGATACCAAGAGACCCAGTACTTC. Translating gives CASSLLAGYQETQYF.

This chain connects TRBV9 to TRBJ2-3; 7 bases map to TRBD1. There are 16 residues in the CDR3. V was clipped by 4 bases and J by 0 bases; unmatched bases: 8. CDR1 is SGDLS and CDR2 is YYNGEE in the germline V gene. The CDR3 sequence: CASSPGTDTSTDTQYF. The CDR3 nucleotides are TGTGCCAGCAGCCCGGGGACAGACACTAGCACAGATACGCAGTATTTT.

The chain employs TRBV19 and TRBJ1-1, with a possible D match to TRBD1 (6 bases). This CDR3 has 15 amino acids. V lost 5 bases, J lost 4 bases, and 17 bases lay in between. Germline CDR1 is LNHDA and CDR2 is SQIVND (reference sequence). The CDR3: CASSPEGVPVTEAFF. The CDR3 DNA follows: TGTGCCAGTAGTCCCGAGGGGGTTCCTGTCACTGAAGCTTTCTTT.

The chain uses TRBV10-3 and TRBJ2-1; possibly TRBD2 for D (6 bases). The CDR3 has 14 residues. Trimming took 10 bases from V and 3 from J, leaving 16 bases between them. Germline V gene sequence: CDR1 ENHRY, CDR2 SYGVKD. CDR3 sequence (DNA): TGTGCCACCGCCCCGGGGGTCGGCTACAATGAGCAGTTCTTC. It codes for CATAPGVGYNEQFF.

On this clone itself: At one boundary the junction diverges from the germline segment, which might be a read error. This sequence joins TRBV6-5 and TRBJ1-2; no clear D gene. The CDR3 is made up of 12 amino acids. Per the germline V gene, CDR1 is MNHEY and CDR2 is SVGAGI. CDR3 protein: CASSTGLYDYTF. The CDR3 DNA reads as TGTGCCAGCTCAACCGGGCTCTATGACTACACCTTC.

V and J are TRBV6-5 and TRBJ2-7; a possible D gene is TRBD2 (6 bases). The V gene lost 4 bases and the J gene lost 1 base, with 14 bases spanning the gap. In germline, CDR1 is MNHEY, CDR2 SVGAGI. This CDR3 comprises 15 residues. CDR3 DNA sequence: TGTGCCAGCAGTTGGCTAGCGAGAGGTTCCTACGAGCAGTACTTC. This translates into CASSWLARGSYEQYF.

This chain links TRBV25-1 with TRBJ2-1; D may be TRBD1 or TRBD2 (5 bases each). Between the trimmed V and J ends, which lost 3 bases and 7 bases, there was a span of 13 bases. The CDR3 extends over 14 amino acids. The germline V gene encodes CDR1 MGHDK and CDR2 SYGVNS. The CDR3 DNA sequence: TGTGCCAGCAGTGAGGTCCAGAGGGGAAATGAGCAGTTCTTC. Amino acids: CASSEVQRGNEQFF.